This T cell receptor beta chain was retrieved from a study of technical replicates of blood from a handful of donors. The table came from immunoSEQ multiplex PCR; TCRdb's copy has only in-frame clones and leaves some out. The table records tens of thousands of clones, over 90% of them present only once. CDR3 length equals 15 residues. Between the trimmed V and J ends, which lost 0 bases and 2 bases, there was a span of 13 bases. CDR1 GTSNPN and CDR2 SVGIG come from the germline V gene (reference sequence). The sequence was obtained from a human donor in good health. Sequencing was done on a sample of T cells isolated from PBMCs. The V call is TRBV30, the J call TRBJ1-2, with a possible D match to TRBD1 (5 bases). The CDR3 DNA follows: TGTGCCTGGAGTGTACAGTGGGGGGTAAACTATGGCTACACCTTC. Its translation is CAWSVQWGVNYGYTF.